This T cell receptor beta chain was documented in a study of blood T cells in healthy people across ages. Findings and caveats of the study: Bulk PBMC profiling left naive and antigen-experienced comparisons inconclusive.

The authors extracted at least 5 micrograms of total RNA per sample. Note on this clonotype: Its antigen is not identified. The junction departs from germline at one end; a sequencing error may be responsible.

Combining a sample-barcoded 5' primer with a J-beta primer mix, a second PCR ran for roughly 7 to 11 cycles. TCRdb fed the 5' RACE reads into MiXCR, producing one record per CDR3 protein. The sample includes 1,300,000 or so distinct CDR3 sequences, almost 60% seen only once; the top ten take 6.5% to 8.5%. The CDR3 extends over 10 amino acids. CDR1 is SQVTM, CDR2 ANQGSEA, per germline. This receptor was obtained from a young man in good health. Sequencing was performed on blood. This chain links TRBV29-1 with TRBJ1-1; no reliable D call. For the CDR3, the DNA is TGCAGCGCTGAAATCGCTGAAGCTTTCTTT. It encodes CSAEIAEAFF.